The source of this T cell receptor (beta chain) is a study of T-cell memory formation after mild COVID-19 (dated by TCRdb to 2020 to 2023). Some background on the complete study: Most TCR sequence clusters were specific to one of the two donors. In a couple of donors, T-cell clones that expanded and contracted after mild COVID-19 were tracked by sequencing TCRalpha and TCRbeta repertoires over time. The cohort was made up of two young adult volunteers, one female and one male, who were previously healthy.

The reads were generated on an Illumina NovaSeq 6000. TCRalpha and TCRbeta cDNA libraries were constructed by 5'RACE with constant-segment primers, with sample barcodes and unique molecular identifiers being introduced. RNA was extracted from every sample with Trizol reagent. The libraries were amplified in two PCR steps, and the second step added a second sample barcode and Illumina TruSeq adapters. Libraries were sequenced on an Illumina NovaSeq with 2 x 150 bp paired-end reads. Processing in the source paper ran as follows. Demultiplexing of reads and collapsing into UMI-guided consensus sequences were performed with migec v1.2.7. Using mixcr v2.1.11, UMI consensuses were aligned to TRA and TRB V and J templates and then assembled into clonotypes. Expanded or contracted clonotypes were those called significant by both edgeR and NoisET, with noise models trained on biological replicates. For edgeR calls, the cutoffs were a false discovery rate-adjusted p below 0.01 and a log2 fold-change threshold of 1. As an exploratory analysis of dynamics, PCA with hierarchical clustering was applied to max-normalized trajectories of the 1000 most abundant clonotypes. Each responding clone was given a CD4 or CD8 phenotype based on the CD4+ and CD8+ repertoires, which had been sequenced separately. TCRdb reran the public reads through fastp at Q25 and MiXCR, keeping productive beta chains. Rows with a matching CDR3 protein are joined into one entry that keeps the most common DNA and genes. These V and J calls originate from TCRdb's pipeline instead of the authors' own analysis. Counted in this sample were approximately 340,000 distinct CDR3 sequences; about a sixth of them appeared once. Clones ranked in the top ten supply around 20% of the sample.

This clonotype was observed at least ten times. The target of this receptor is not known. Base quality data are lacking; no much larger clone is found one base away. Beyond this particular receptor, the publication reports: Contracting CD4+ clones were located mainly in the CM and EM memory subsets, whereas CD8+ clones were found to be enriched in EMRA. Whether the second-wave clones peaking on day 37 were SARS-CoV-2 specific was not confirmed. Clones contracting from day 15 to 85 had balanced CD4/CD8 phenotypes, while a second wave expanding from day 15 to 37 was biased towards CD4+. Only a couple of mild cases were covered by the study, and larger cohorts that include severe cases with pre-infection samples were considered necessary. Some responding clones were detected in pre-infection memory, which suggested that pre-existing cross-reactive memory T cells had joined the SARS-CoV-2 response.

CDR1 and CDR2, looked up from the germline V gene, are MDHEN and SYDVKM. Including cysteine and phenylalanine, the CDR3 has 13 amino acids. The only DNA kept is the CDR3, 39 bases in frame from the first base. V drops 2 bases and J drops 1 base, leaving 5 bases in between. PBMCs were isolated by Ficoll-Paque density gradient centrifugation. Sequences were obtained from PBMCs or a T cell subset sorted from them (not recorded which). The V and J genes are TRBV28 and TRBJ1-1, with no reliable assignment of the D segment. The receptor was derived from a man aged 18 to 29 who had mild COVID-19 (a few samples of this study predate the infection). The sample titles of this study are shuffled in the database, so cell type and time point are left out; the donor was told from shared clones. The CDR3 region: CASSLPPNTEAFF. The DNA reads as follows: TGTGCCAGCAGTTTACCCCCGAACACTGAAGCTTTCTTT.